Listed here are 31 T cell receptor beta chains from one sample, sequenced in a study of cytomegalovirus exposure and HLA in healthy donors. Primers included in the PCR were 60 Vbeta and 13 Jbeta primers. Sequenced by immunoSEQ multiplex PCR; TCRdb stores in-frame clones only, minus some. The table records around 150,000 clones, about 9.2% of them present only once. The sequencing input was PBMCs. Receptors originate from a woman aged 40 to 49 in good health and CMV-seropositive.

This clone was picked up a small number of times. The chain has TRBV2 and TRBJ1-5; 10 bases line up with TRBD1. The germline V gene encodes CDR1 SNHLY and CDR2 FYNNEI. The CDR3 spans 12 residues. J gave up 11 bases and V 6 bases, and 4 bases lay outside the gene matches. This chain's CDR3 is CASRGTGEAQHF. DNA of the CDR3: TGTGCCAGCAGGGGGACAGGGGAGGCCCAGCATTTT.

This clone came up a few times. This chain links TRBV23-1 with TRBJ1-2; no definite D call. TRBV23-1 has ORF status, its function being uncertain. Trimming took off 2 bases at V and 8 bases at J, with 18 bases between the two ends. The CDR3 sequence is 15 residues long. The CDR3 loop reads CASSQKGSRLRGYTF. For the CDR3, the DNA is TGCGCCAGCAGTCAAAAAGGGAGTAGACTGCGAGGCTACACCTTC.

The V and J genes are TRBV7-2 and TRBJ2-7; 7 bases are shared with TRBD2. The CDR3 loop spans 15 amino acids. Germline CDR1 SGHTA, CDR2 FQGNSA. The J segment lost 0 bases and the V segment lost 6 bases, leaving 8 bases of the junction unmatched. CDR3 sequence: CASSSPGRGSYEQYF. In DNA, the CDR3 is TGTGCCAGCAGTTCTCCGGGGAGGGGCTCCTACGAGCAGTACTTC. Full variable domain (remainder filled in from reference TRBV7-2 and TRBJ2-7): GAGVSQSPSNKVTEKGKDVELRCDPISGHTALYWYRQSLGQGLEFLIYFQGNSAPDKSGLPSDRFSAERTGGSVSTLTIQRTQQEDSAVYLCASSSPGRGSYEQYFGPGTRLTVT.

This clone was observed a handful of times. The chain uses TRBV5-5 and TRBJ1-1, with 7 bases matching TRBD1. Germline assignment: CDR1 SGHKS and CDR2 YYEKEE (reference sequence). This CDR3 has 12 residues. V lost 0 bases to trimming and J lost 7 bases; unmatched junction nucleotides: 0. The CDR3 nucleotides read TGTGCCAGCAGCTTGGGACAGGGTGAAGCTTTCTTT. Translating it yields CASSLGQGEAFF.

The CDR3 sequence: CASSAGGYNEQFF. Written as DNA, the CDR3 is TGTGCCAGCAGCGCGGGGGGGTACAATGAGCAGTTCTTC. The chain has TRBV6-5 and TRBJ2-1; 9 nucleotides align to TRBD2. Trimming removed 6 bases from V and 4 bases from J; junction bases left unmatched: 1. The V gene's germline CDR1 is MNHEY and CDR2 SVGAGI. This CDR3 spans 13 amino acids.

The chain uses TRBV11-2 and TRBJ2-5; 10 bases are a match to TRBD1. In germline, CDR1 is SGHAT, CDR2 FQNNGV. Trimming took 7 bases from V and 2 from J; bases not matched to a gene: 4. The CDR3 spans 14 residues. The CDR3 bases are TGTGCCAGCACCCGGGACAGGGGACAAGAGACCCAGTACTTC. Translating it yields CASTRDRGQETQYF. The full variable domain, rest sourced from reference TRBV11-2 and TRBJ2-5, is EAGVAQSPRYKIIEKRQSVAFWCNPISGHATLYWYQQILGQGPKLLIQFQNNGVVDDSQLPKDRFSAERLKGVDSTLKIQPAKLEDSAVYLCASTRDRGQETQYFGPGTRLLVL.

This rearrangement joins TRBV4-1 to TRBJ1-5, with 9 bases matching TRBD1. V lost 1 base and J lost 5; bases outside the gene matches: 6. Germline values: CDR1 MGHRA, CDR2 YSYEKL. The length of the CDR3 is 16 residues. The CDR3 region is CASSQAQTGGDQPQHF. In nucleotides, the CDR3 is TGCGCCAGCAGCCAAGCTCAGACAGGGGGTGATCAGCCCCAGCATTTT.

The rearrangement links TRBV7-9 to TRBJ1-5; D is perhaps TRBD1 (6 bases). The CDR3 spans 13 residues. Germline CDR1 is SEHNR and CDR2 is FQNEAQ (reference sequence). V gave up 4 bases and J gave up 14 bases, with 18 bases separating them. The CDR3 region has the DNA TGTGCCAGCAGCTCCCTGACAGGCCCCCCTGAGCATTTT. Its translation: CASSSLTGPPEHF.

The chain couples TRBV19 to TRBJ1-1, with no clear D. The CDR3 sequence is 14 residues long. Per germline, CDR1 LNHDA and CDR2 SQIVND (reference sequence). V lost 0 bases, J lost 0 bases, and 5 bases lay in between. The CDR3 sequence: CASSIDTVNTEAFF. The CDR3 DNA reads TGTGCCAGTAGTATAGATACTGTGAACACTGAAGCTTTCTTT.

This clone was counted a few times. This rearrangement joins TRBV5-1 to TRBJ1-1; TRBD1 is a possible D gene (6 bases). CDR1 is SGHRS, CDR2 YFSETQ, per germline. The CDR3 has 14 amino acids. V was clipped by 7 bases and J by 0 bases, with 13 bases between them. The CDR3 reads CASHEQGLNTEAFF. The CDR3 bases are TGCGCCAGCCACGAACAGGGCTTGAACACTGAAGCTTTCTTT. Full variable domain (remainder filled in from reference TRBV5-1 and TRBJ1-1): KAGVTQTPRYLIKTRGQQVTLSCSPISGHRSVSWYQQTPGQGLQFLFEYFSETQRNKGNFPGRFSGRQFSNSRSEMNVSTLELGDSALYLCASHEQGLNTEAFFGQGTRLTVV.

The genes are TRBV27 and TRBJ1-2, with D tentatively TRBD1 (5 bases). The CDR3 runs 15 residues. V was clipped by 4 bases and J by 4 bases, with 16 bases between them. Germline V gene sequence: CDR1 MNHEY, CDR2 SMNVEV (reference sequence). CDR3 coding DNA: TGTGCCAGCAGTTCCGTCTCTCGACAGCTCTATGGCTACACCTTC. Protein product: CASSSVSRQLYGYTF.

This clone was observed a few times. V is TRBV7-6 and J is TRBJ2-2, with D possibly TRBD2 on 6 matching bases. Germline loops: CDR1 SGHVS, CDR2 FNYEAQ. The CDR3 consists of 17 residues. Trimming stripped 1 base from V and 4 bases from J, with 16 bases between. The CDR3 nucleotides read TGTGCCAGCAGCTTAGGCGGGACTCGCCAGGTCACCGGGGAGCTGTTTTTT. Translation: CASSLGGTRQVTGELFF.

The gene calls are TRBV5-1 and TRBJ1-2, with 7 bases aligning to TRBD1. This CDR3 is 15 amino acids long. Germline loops: CDR1 SGHRS, CDR2 YFSETQ. Losses at the gene ends were 0 bases for V and 4 bases for J; bases not matched to a gene: 6. CDR3 amino acids: CASSLARQGSYGYTF. The CDR3 bases are TGCGCCAGCAGCTTGGCCCGACAGGGATCCTATGGCTACACCTTC.

V usage is TRBV9 and J usage is TRBJ1-1, with 8 bases that match TRBD1. The CDR3 covers 15 residues. Germline V gene lookup returns CDR1 SGDLS and CDR2 YYNGEE. The trim removed 0 bases at V and 6 bases at J, leaving 7 bases unmatched. CDR3 DNA: TGTGCCAGCAGCGTAGCGGCAGGGGGCTTCTCTGAAGCTTTCTTT. This sequence encodes CASSVAAGGFSEAFF.

J is TRBJ1-2 and V is TRBV27, with TRBD1 identical over 7 bases. The trim removed 5 bases at V and 3 bases at J, leaving 3 bases unmatched. Per germline, CDR1 MNHEY and CDR2 SMNVEV (reference sequence). The CDR3 is 13 residues long. In nucleotides, the CDR3 is TGTGCCAGCAGTACCGACAGGGACTATGGCTACACCTTC. Translation: CASSTDRDYGYTF.

The chain joins TRBV2 to TRBJ2-3; D is unclear. Trimming shortened V by 4 bases and J by 0 bases, and 11 bases separated the two germline ends. The CDR3 loop spans 15 amino acids. Germline V gene lookup returns CDR1 SNHLY and CDR2 FYNNEI. The CDR3 nucleotides are TGTGCCAGCAGTGGAGATTCTGCTAGCACAGATACGCAGTATTTT. Translating it yields CASSGDSASTDTQYF.

V usage is TRBV2 and J usage is TRBJ2-7, with D possibly matching TRBD2 (6 bases). The V end was cut by 7 bases, the J end by 7 bases, with 11 bases between. The CDR3 is made up of 11 amino acids. Per germline, CDR1 SNHLY and CDR2 FYNNEI. CDR3: CASKAGWEQYF. CDR3 nucleotide sequence: TGTGCCAGCAAGGCGGGGTGGGAGCAGTACTTC.

This clone was found once. V and J are TRBV18 and TRBJ1-3, with D uncertain. CDR3 length: 13 residues. V was pared by 6 bases and J by 2 bases, with 8 bases between. Germline V CDR1 and CDR2: KGHSH, LQKENI. The CDR3 region has the DNA TGTGCCAGCTCCCGGACTGCTGGAAACACCATATATTTT. Translating gives CASSRTAGNTIYF.

The chain combines TRBV6-1 with TRBJ2-2; 10 bases align to TRBD1. The CDR3 contains 15 residues. The J segment lost 6 bases and the V segment lost 7 bases, leaving 8 bases of the junction unmatched. The V gene's germline CDR1 is MNHNS and CDR2 SASEGT. The CDR3, as DNA: TGTGCCAGCATCCCGCCGGGACAGGGGTCCGGGGAGCTGTTTTTT. It specifies CASIPPGQGSGELFF.

This clone was picked up a small number of times. V is TRBV4-1 and J is TRBJ2-7; D might be TRBD2 (5 bases). The CDR3 loop spans 15 amino acids. The V end lost 3 bases, the J end lost 0 bases, and 12 bases lay between the germline ends. Germline V gene sequence: CDR1 MGHRA, CDR2 YSYEKL. The CDR3 protein is CASSQLPDSSYEQYF. The CDR3 DNA sequence: TGCGCCAGCAGCCAGTTACCGGACTCCTCCTACGAGCAGTACTTC.

A remark on this clone: Other nucleotide sequences from this sample produce the same CDR3. This chain links TRBV6-5 with TRBJ1-6; D call uncertain. CDR1 is MNHEY and CDR2 is SVGAGI in the germline V gene. The CDR3 is 14 amino acids. The V gene lost 8 bases and the J gene lost 4 bases, with 12 bases spanning the gap. This CDR3 is CASQSEVYNSPLHF. The CDR3 nucleotides are TGTGCCAGCCAATCGGAGGTATATAATTCACCCCTCCACTTT.

The chain's CDR3 is CASRGSGNTIYF. The CDR3 DNA reads TGCGCCAGCCGCGGTTCTGGAAACACCATATATTTT. The rearrangement links TRBV4-1 to TRBJ1-3, with unresolved D. The V end lost 8 bases, the J end lost 1 base, and 6 bases lay between the germline ends. The CDR3 is 12 amino acids. Germline V lookup: CDR1 MGHRA, CDR2 YSYEKL.

The V gene is TRBV6-1, the J gene TRBJ1-3; the match to TRBD1 covers 7 bases. From germline, CDR1 is MNHNS and CDR2 SASEGT. The CDR3 extends over 13 amino acids. Trimming took 0 bases from V and 8 from J; bases not matched to a gene: 1. CDR3 coding DNA: TGTGCCAGCAGTGAAGCGCAGGGGGACACCATATATTTT. The encoded protein is CASSEAQGDTIYF.

The chain has TRBV2 and TRBJ1-5, with TRBD1 matching 9 bases. Germline V gene lookup returns CDR1 SNHLY and CDR2 FYNNEI. CDR3 length: 15 amino acids. V lost 8 bases and J lost 4; bases outside the gene matches: 9. CDR3 bases: TGTGCCAGCCGCCCTGACAGGGGGGGTAATCAGCCCCAGCATTTT. This encodes CASRPDRGGNQPQHF.

The chain carries TRBV11-2 and TRBJ2-7; D is unclear. V was clipped by 4 bases and J by 3 bases, with 10 bases between them. Germline V gene lookup returns CDR1 SGHAT and CDR2 FQNNGV. This CDR3 contains 13 residues. DNA of the CDR3: TGTGCCAGCAGCTCCACGGGTAGCTACGAGCAGTACTTC. Translated, it gives CASSSTGSYEQYF.

The chain is built from TRBV19 and TRBJ1-2; D may be TRBD1 (5 bases). V was clipped by 3 bases and J by 5 bases, with 22 bases between them. This CDR3 comprises 17 residues. The germline V gene has CDR1 LNHDA and CDR2 SQIVND (reference sequence). The DNA of the CDR3 is TGTGCCAGTAGTATCGGGGGTAGGAGCACCCCTGGATATGGCTACACCTTC. This sequence encodes CASSIGGRSTPGYGYTF. Together with reference TRBV19 and TRBJ1-2, the CDR3 gives the full variable domain: DGGITQSPKYLFRKEGQNVTLSCEQNLNHDAMYWYRQDPGQGLRLIYYSQIVNDFQKGDIAEGYSVSREKKESFPLTVTSAQKNPTAFYLCASSIGGRSTPGYGYTFGSGTRLTVV.

This clone was seen a handful of times. The chain is built from TRBV2 and TRBJ1-2, with TRBD1 matching over 9 bases. The CDR3 length is 15 residues. Germline CDR1 SNHLY, CDR2 FYNNEI. The trim removed 4 bases at V and 5 bases at J, leaving 8 bases unmatched. CDR3 DNA: TGTGCCAGCAGTGGACCTTACAGGGGGCCGTATGGCTACACCTTC. Translating it yields CASSGPYRGPYGYTF.

This clone was observed a handful of times. The chain is built from TRBV19 and TRBJ1-2; 10 positions agree with TRBD1. Germline CDR1 LNHDA, CDR2 SQIVND (reference sequence). The CDR3 consists of 15 residues. Trimming at V came to 2 bases and at J to 2 bases, leaving 2 bases not matched to a gene. CDR3 DNA sequence: TGTGCCAGTAGTATAAGACAGGGGGCGAACTATGGCTACACCTTC. It translates to CASSIRQGANYGYTF.

This clone was seen a handful of times. This chain's CDR3 is CAGNRGPTDTQYF. CDR3 in DNA: TGTGCCGGAAACAGGGGACCCACAGATACGCAGTATTTT. The V gene is TRBV2, the J gene TRBJ2-3; TRBD1 matches at 7 bases. Germline assignment: CDR1 SNHLY and CDR2 FYNNEI. The V and J ends lost 11 bases and 2 bases, in that order; junction bases with no gene match: 7. The CDR3 is 13 residues long. The full variable domain, completed using reference TRBV2 and TRBJ2-3, is EPEVTQTPSHQVTQMGQEVILRCVPISNHLYFYWYRQILGQKVEFLVSFYNNEISEKSEIFDDQFSVERPDGSNFTLKIRSTKLEDSAMYFCAGNRGPTDTQYFGPGTRLTVL.

This clone occurred a few times. This sequence joins TRBV5-4 and TRBJ1-1, with TRBD1 as a possible D gene (6 bases). Between the trimmed V and J ends, which lost 2 bases and 0 bases, there was a span of 8 bases. Germline V gene lookup returns CDR1 SGHNT and CDR2 YYREEE (reference sequence). This CDR3 has 14 residues. The CDR3 loop reads CASSFQGLNTEAFF. The CDR3 coding sequence is TGTGCCAGCAGCTTCCAGGGGCTGAACACTGAAGCTTTCTTT.

The chain carries TRBV29-1 and TRBJ1-3; 7 bases match TRBD1. Trimming at V came to 3 bases and at J to 4 bases, leaving 3 bases not matched to a gene. CDR1 is SQVTM, CDR2 ANQGSEA, per germline. This CDR3 comprises 13 residues. DNA of the CDR3: TGCAGCGTTGACGCGACAGGGGGAAACACCATATATTTT. It codes for CSVDATGGNTIYF.